The sequence of this T cell receptor beta chain was determined in a study of glioma-infiltrating T cells. Using RNA template, CDR3s of TCR alpha and beta were amplified with iRepertoire arm-PCR. TCRdb reanalysed the multiplex PCR reads using MiXCR and keeps one entry per CDR3 protein. The sample lists 100,000 to 150,000 distinct CDR3 sequences; about 25% were seen once. In this sample, this clonotype turned up many times. Its antigen is still unknown. Whole-study findings and limits: Tissue-blood divergence was below expectation in non-neoplastic patients, above in gliomas.

CDR1 and CDR2 from the germline V gene are LGHDT and YNNKEL (reference sequence). The V end was cut by 4 bases, the J end by 6 bases, with 19 bases between. The CDR3 is 16 residues long. The genes are TRBV3-1 and TRBJ2-1, with D perhaps TRBD2 (5 bases). Source material: glioma tissue, nonneoplastic brain tissue, or PBMCs (not recorded which). The sequence was obtained from a human donor with low-grade glioma or glioblastoma, undergoing nonglioma brain surgery, or in good health (not recorded which). The CDR3 region is CASSLALGLSGNEQFF. The CDR3 nucleotides are TGTGCCAGCAGCCTAGCCCTTGGGTTGAGCGGCAATGAGCAGTTCTTC.